These T cell receptor beta chains were read from a single sample in a study of patients and donors after allogeneic stem cell transplantation. TCRdb reprocessed the RT-PCR reads via MiXCR and lists one record per CDR3 protein. The sample includes about 480 distinct CDR3 sequences, more than 0.95% of them seen just once. The sequencing input was blood, either unsorted or a sorted T cell fraction (not recorded which). Every receptor here comes from a human donor who was either an allogeneic HSCT recipient or a stem cell or donor lymphocyte infusion donor (not recorded which). It is not recorded whose cells these are; they may come from a transplant donor. Both conserved end residues are part of each CDR3. D genes are given only for firm matches. A row's size may be missing; if present it is once, few, many or a size class.

v_gene	d_gene	abundance	j_gene	CDR3nt	CDR3aa
TRBV11-2	.	medium-sized	TRBJ2-3	TGTGCCAGCACCCTACTCACCCCCAACACAGATACGCAGTATTTT	CASTLLTPNTDTQYF
TRBV29-1	TRBD2	large	TRBJ2-5	TGCAGCGTTGAACCCGGGGGGGGCGAGACCCAGTACTTC	CSVEPGGGETQYF
TRBV12-3/TRBV12-4	.	medium-sized	TRBJ2-1	TGTGCCAGCTTGGCAGGTAGTTCCTACAATGAGCAGTTCTTC	CASLAGSSYNEQFF
TRBV30	TRBD1	medium-sized	TRBJ1-3	TGTGCCTGGTCCTCACGGACAGGGTTCAGTAACACCATATATTTT	CAWSSRTGFSNTIYF
TRBV9	.	large	TRBJ2-1	TGTGCCAGCAGCGTAGGATCAGCGGAGCAGTTCTTC	CASSVGSAEQFF
TRBV2	.	medium-sized	TRBJ1-1	TGTGCCAGCTTCCGCGGGACTGAAGCTTTCTTT	CASFRGTEAFF
TRBV2	.	medium-sized	TRBJ2-5	TGTGCCAGCAGTGAGCCGGCAGAGACCCAGTACTTC	CASSEPAETQYF
TRBV2	.	large	TRBJ2-2	TGTGCCAGCAGCCAGCCGAACACCGGGGAGCTGTTTTTT	CASSQPNTGELFF
TRBV12-3/TRBV12-4	TRBD2	medium-sized	TRBJ2-2	TGTGCCAGCAGCCCGGGGGGGAGCGGCACCGGGGAGCTGTTTTTT	CASSPGGSGTGELFF
TRBV6-4	.	medium-sized	TRBJ2-3	TGTGCCAGCAGTGACTCGAGAGGGGGCACAGATACGCAGTATTTT	CASSDSRGGTDTQYF
TRBV10-3	TRBD2	medium-sized	TRBJ2-7	TGTGCCATCAGTGGAGACGGGGGGTCCGCCCACGAGCAGTACTTC	CAISGDGGSAHEQYF
TRBV6-5	.	medium-sized	TRBJ1-1	TGTGCCAGCAGAATGCCACTGGCTGGGACTGAAGCTTTCTTT	CASRMPLAGTEAFF
TRBV29-1	.	large	TRBJ2-7	TGCAGCGTTGTGACGGGAAACCGGGCCTACGAGCAGTACTTC	CSVVTGNRAYEQYF
TRBV25-1	.	medium-sized	TRBJ2-1	TGTGCCAGCAGTGTAGGGGGGATCTACAATGAGCAGTTCTTC	CASSVGGIYNEQFF
TRBV2	.	.	TRBJ1-3	TGTGCCAGCAGTGAGGGGACTGGAAACACCATATATTTT	CASSEGTGNTIYF
TRBV7-9	.	large	TRBJ2-5	TGTGCCAGCAGCTTAGCCGGGCATCGAGGAGAGACCCAGTACTTC	CASSLAGHRGETQYF
TRBV7-2	.	large	TRBJ2-1	TGTGCCAGCAGCTGGTTAGGGCTCAATGAGCAGTTCTTC	CASSWLGLNEQFF